This T cell receptor (beta chain) was retrieved from a study of cytomegalovirus exposure and HLA in healthy donors. Study observations and caveats: The CMV antigen specificity of a few CMV-associated chains was confirmed through in vitro analysis.

This clone has just a few counts. The antigen is not known. Between the trimmed V and J ends, which lost 4 bases and 2 bases, there was a span of 15 bases. This CDR3 spans 15 amino acids. Germline values: CDR1 SGHNT, CDR2 YENEEA. A multiplex PCR was run with 60 Vbeta primers and 13 Jbeta primers. Libraries were prepared by immunoSEQ multiplex PCR; TCRdb keeps only in-frame clonotypes and omits some of them. The sample includes about 130,000 clones, 55% to 75% seen only once; the top ten take approximately 2.6%. This TCR was sampled from a human donor in good health. Sequencing was carried out using PBMCs. This rearrangement joins TRBV11-3 to TRBJ2-7, with D perhaps TRBD1 (6 bases). CDR3 coding DNA: TGTGCCAGCAGCTCCCGGCAGGGGATTGCCTACGAGCAGTACTTC. Protein sequence: CASSSRQGIAYEQYF.